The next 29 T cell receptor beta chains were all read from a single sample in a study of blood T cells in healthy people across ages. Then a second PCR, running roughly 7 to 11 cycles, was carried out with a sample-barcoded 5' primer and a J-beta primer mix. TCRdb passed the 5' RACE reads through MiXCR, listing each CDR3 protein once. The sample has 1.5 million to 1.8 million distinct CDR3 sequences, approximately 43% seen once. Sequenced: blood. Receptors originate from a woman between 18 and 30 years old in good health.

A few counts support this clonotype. The CDR3 spells CSARSPLDLTNEQFF. The CDR3 bases are TGCAGTGCTAGATCTCCGTTGGACTTGACCAATGAGCAGTTCTTC. The genes are TRBV20-1 and TRBJ2-1; a possible D gene is TRBD2 (5 bases). Trimming removed 2 bases from V and 6 bases from J, with 17 bases in between. The CDR3 runs to 15 residues. Germline loops: CDR1 DFQATT, CDR2 SNEGSKA (reference sequence).

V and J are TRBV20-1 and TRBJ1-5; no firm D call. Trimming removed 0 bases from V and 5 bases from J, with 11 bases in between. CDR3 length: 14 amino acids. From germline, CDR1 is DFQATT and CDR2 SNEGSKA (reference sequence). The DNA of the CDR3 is TGCAGTGCTAGAGACACCGCAGGCGATCAGCCCCAGCATTTT. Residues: CSARDTAGDQPQHF.

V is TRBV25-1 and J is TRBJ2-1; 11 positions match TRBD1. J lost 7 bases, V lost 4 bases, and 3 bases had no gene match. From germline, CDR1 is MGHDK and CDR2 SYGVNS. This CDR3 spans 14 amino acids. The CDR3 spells CASSGGQGVNEQFF. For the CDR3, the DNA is TGTGCCAGCAGTGGGGGACAGGGGGTTAATGAGCAGTTCTTC.

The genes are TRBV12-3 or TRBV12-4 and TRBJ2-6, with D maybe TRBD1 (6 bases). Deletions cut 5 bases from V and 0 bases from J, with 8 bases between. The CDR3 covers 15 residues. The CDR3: CASSTGYSGANVLTF. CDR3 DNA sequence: TGTGCCAGCAGTACAGGGTACTCTGGGGCCAACGTCCTGACTTTC.

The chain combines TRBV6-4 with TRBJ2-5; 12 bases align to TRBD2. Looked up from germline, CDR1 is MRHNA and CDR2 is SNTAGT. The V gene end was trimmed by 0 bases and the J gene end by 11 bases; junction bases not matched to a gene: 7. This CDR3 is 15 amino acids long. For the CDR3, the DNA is TGTGCCAGCAGTGACTCGACTAGCGGGGGCAATGAGCAGTACTTC. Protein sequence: CASSDSTSGGNEQYF.

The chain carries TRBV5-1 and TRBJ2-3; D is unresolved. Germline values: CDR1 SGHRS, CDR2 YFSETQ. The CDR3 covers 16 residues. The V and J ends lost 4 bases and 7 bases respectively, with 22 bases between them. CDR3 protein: CASSTDGRQSVNTQYF. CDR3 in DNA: TGCGCCAGCAGCACGGACGGACGTCAATCCGTCAATACGCAGTATTTT.

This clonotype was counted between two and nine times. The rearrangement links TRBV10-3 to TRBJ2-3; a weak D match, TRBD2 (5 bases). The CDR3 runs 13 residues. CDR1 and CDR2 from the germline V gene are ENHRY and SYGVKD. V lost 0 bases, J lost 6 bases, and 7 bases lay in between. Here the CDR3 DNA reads TGTGCCATCAGTGAGTCGAGAGGGGATACGCAGTATTTT. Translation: CAISESRGDTQYF.

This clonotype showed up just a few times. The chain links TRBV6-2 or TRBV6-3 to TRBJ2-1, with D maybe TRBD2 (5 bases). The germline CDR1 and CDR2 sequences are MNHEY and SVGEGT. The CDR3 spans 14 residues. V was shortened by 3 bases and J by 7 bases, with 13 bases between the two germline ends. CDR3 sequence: CASSYKRRRNEQFF. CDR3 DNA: TGTGCCAGCAGTTATAAACGTCGGAGGAATGAGCAGTTCTTC.

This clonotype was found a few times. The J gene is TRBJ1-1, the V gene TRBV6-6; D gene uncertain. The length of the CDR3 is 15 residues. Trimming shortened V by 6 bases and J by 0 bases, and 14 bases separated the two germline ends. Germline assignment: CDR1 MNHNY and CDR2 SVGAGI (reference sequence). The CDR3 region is CASSPPREVNTEAFF. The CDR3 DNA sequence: TGTGCCAGCAGCCCCCCCCGGGAAGTGAACACTGAAGCTTTCTTT.

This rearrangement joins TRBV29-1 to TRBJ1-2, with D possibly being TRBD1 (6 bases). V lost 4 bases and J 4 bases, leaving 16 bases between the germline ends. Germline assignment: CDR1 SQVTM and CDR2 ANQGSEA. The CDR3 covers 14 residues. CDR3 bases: TGCAGCGTTGCACTGGGGGGCCTGAGCTATGGCTACACCTTC. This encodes CSVALGGLSYGYTF.

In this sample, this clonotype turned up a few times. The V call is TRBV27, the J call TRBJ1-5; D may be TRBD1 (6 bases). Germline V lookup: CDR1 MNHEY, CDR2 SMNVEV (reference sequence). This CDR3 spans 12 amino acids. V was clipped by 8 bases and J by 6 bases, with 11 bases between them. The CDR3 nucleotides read TGTGCCAGCGGGACATTTGGTCAGCCCCAGCATTTT. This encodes CASGTFGQPQHF.

The CDR3 sequence is CSAREPGTSKETQYF. The CDR3 DNA is TGCAGTGCTAGAGAACCCGGGACTAGTAAAGAGACCCAGTACTTC. The rearrangement joins TRBV20-1 to TRBJ2-5, with TRBD2 matching 8 bases. Germline-derived CDR1 and CDR2 are DFQATT and SNEGSKA (reference sequence). CDR3 length equals 15 residues. The junction had 6 bases not matched to a gene; V was cut back by 0 bases and J by 3 bases.

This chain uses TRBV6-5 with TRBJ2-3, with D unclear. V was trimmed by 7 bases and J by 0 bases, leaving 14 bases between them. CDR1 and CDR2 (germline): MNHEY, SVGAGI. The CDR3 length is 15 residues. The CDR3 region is CASTDWAGSTDTQYF. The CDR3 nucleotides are TGTGCCAGCACAGACTGGGCCGGGAGCACAGATACGCAGTATTTT.

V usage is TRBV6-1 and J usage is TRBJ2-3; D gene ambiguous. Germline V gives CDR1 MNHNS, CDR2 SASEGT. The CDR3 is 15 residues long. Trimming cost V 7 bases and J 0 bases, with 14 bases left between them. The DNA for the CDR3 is TGTGCCAGCAAGACTGGGCGCATTAGCACAGATACGCAGTATTTT. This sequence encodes CASKTGRISTDTQYF.

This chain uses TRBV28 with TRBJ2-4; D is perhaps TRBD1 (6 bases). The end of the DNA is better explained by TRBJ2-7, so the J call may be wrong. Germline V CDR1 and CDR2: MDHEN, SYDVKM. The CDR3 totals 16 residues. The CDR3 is CASSSYAGTSLDEQYF. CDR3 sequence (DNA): TGTGCCAGCAGTTCCTATGCCGGGACATCCCTGGACGAGCAGTACTTC.

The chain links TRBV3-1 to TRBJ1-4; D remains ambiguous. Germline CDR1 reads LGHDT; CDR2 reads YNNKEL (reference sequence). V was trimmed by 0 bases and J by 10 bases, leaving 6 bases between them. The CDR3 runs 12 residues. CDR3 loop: CASSQEKTKLFF. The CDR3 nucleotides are TGTGCCAGCAGCCAAGAGAAGACAAAACTGTTTTTT.

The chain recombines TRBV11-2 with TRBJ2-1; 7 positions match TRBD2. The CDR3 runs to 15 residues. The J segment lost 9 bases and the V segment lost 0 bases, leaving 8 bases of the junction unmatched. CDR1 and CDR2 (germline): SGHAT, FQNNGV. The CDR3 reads CASSLDWIAGAEQFF. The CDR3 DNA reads TGTGCCAGCAGCTTAGATTGGATAGCGGGTGCTGAGCAGTTCTTC.

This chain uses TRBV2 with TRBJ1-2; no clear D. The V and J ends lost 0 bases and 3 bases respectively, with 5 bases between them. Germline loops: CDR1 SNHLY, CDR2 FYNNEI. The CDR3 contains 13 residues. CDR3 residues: CASSEARYYGYTF. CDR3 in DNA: TGTGCCAGCAGTGAAGCGAGGTACTATGGCTACACCTTC.

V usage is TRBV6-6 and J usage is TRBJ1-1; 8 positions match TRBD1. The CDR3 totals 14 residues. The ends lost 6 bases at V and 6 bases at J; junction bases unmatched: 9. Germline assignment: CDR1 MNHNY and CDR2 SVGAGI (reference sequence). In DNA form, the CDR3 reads TGTGCCAGCAGACTAGACAGGGGCGTCTCTGAAGCTTTCTTT. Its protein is CASRLDRGVSEAFF.

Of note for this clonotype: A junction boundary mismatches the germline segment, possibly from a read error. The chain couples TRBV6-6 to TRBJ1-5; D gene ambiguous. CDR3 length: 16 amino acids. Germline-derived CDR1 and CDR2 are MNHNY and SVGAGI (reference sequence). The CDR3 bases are TGTGCCAGCAGTTACCCTCCTTCAGGAACTAATCAGCCCAAGCATTTT. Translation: CASSYPPSGTNQPKHF.

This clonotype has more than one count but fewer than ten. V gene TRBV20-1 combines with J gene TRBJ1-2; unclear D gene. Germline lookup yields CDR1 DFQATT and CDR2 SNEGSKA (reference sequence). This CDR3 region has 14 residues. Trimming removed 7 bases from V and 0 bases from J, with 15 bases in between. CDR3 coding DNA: TGCAGTGTTATGCTAGCGGGGACTAACTATGGCTACACCTTC. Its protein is CSVMLAGTNYGYTF.

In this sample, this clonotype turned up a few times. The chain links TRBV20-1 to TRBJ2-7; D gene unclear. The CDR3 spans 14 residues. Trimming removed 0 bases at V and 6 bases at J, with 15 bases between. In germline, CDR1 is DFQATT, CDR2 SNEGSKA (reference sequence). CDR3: CSARDLNSVREQYF. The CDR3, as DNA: TGCAGTGCTAGAGATCTAAACTCGGTCCGCGAGCAGTACTTC.

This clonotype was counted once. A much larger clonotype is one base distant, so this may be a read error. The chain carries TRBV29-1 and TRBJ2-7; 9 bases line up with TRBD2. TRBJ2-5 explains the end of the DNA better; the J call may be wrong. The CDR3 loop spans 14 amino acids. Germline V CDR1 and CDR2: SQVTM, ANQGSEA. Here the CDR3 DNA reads TGCAGCGTTGAGGGGCTCCTAGCGGGACAGACCCAGTACTTC. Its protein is CSVEGLLAGQTQYF.

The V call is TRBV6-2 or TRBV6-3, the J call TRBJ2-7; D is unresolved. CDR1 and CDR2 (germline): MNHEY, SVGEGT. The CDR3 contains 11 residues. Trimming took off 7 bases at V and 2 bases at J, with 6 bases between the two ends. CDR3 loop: CASKDPYEQYF. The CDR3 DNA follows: TGTGCCAGCAAGGATCCCTACGAGCAGTACTTC.

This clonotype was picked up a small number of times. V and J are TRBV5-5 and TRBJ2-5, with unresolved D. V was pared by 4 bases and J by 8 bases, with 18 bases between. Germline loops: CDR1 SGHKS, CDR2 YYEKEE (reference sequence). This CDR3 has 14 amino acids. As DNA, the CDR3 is TGTGCCAGCAGCGCGGACCCCACAATTGAAACCCAGTACTTC. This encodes CASSADPTIETQYF.

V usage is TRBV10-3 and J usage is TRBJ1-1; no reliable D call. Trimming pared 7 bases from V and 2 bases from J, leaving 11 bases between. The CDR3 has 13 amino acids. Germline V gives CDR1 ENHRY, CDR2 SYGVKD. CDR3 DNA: TGTGCCATCAAGGACTCAGTCAACACTGAAGCTTTCTTT. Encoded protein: CAIKDSVNTEAFF.

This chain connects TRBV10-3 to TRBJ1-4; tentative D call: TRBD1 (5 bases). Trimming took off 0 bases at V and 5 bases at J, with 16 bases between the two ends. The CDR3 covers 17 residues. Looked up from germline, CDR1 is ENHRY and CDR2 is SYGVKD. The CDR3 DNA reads TGTGCCATCAGTGAGTCGGGCGTTTACAGACAGAATGAAAAACTGTTTTTT. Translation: CAISESGVYRQNEKLFF.

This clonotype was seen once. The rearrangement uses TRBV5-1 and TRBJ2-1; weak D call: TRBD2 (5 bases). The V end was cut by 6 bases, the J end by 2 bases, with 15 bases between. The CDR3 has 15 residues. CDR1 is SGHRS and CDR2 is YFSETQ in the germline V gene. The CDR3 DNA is TGCGCCAGCACCGTGTGGGCAGCGGCCTACAATGAGCAGTTCTTC. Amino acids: CASTVWAAAYNEQFF.

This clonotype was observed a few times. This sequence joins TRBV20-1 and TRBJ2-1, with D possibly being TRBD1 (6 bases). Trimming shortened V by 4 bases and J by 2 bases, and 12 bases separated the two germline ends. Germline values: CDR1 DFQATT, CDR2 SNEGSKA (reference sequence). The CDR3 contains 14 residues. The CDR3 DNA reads TGCAGTGCTACCAGACAGGCCACCTACAATGAGCAGTTCTTC. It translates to CSATRQATYNEQFF.